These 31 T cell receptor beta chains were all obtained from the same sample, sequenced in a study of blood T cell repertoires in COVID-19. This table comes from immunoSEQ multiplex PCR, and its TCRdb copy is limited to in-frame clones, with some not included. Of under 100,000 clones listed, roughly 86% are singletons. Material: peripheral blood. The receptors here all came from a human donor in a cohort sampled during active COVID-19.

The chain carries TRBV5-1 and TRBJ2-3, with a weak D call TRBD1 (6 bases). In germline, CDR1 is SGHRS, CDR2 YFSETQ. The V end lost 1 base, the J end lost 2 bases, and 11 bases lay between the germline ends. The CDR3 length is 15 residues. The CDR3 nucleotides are TGCGCCAGCAGCTTGAGTGACAGGACCACAGATACGCAGTATTTT. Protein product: CASSLSDRTTDTQYF.

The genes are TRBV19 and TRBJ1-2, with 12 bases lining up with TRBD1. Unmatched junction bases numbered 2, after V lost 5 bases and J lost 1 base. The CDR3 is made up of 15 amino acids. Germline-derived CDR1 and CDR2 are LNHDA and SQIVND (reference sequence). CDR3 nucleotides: TGTGCCAGTAGTGGGACAGGGGGCCTTAACTATGGCTACACCTTC. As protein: CASSGTGGLNYGYTF.

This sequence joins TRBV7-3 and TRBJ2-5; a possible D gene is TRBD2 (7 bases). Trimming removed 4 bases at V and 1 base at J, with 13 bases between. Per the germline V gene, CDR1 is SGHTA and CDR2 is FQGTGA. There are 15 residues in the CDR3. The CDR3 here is CASSSSGTLQETQYF. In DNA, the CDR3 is TGTGCCAGCAGCTCAAGCGGGACACTCCAAGAGACCCAGTACTTC.

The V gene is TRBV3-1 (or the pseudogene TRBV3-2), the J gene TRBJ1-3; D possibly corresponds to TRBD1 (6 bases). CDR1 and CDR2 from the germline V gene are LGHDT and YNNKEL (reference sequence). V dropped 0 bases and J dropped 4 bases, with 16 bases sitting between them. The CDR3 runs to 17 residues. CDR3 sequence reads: CASSQETGGSKGNTIYF. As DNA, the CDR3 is TGTGCCAGCAGCCAAGAGACAGGCGGATCAAAGGGAAACACCATATATTTT.

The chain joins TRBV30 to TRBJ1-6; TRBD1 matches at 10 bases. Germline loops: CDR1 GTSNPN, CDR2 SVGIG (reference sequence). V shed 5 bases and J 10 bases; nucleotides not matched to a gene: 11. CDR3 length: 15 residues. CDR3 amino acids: CAWGGQGLTQSPLHF. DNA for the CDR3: TGTGCCTGGGGGGGACAGGGGTTAACTCAATCACCCCTCCACTTT. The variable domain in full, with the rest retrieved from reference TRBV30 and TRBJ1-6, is SQTIHQWPATLVQPVGSPLSLECTVEGTSNPNLYWYRQAAGRGLQLLFYSVGIGQISSEVPQNLSASRPQDRQFILSSKKLLLSDSGFYLCAWGGQGLTQSPLHFGNGTRLTVT.

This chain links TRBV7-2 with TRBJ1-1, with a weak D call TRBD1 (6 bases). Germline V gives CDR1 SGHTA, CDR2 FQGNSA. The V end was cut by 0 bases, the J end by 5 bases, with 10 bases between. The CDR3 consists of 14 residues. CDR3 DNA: TGTGCCAGCAGCTTAGCGGGGGGGCGGACTGAAGCTTTCTTT. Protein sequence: CASSLAGGRTEAFF. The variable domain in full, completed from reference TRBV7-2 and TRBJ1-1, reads GAGVSQSPSNKVTEKGKDVELRCDPISGHTALYWYRQSLGQGLEFLIYFQGNSAPDKSGLPSDRFSAERTGGSVSTLTIQRTQQEDSAVYLCASSLAGGRTEAFFGQGTRLTVV.

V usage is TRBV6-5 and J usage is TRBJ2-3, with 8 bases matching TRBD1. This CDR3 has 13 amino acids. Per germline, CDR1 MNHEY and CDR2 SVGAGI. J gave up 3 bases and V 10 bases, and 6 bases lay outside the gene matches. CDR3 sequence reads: CATKTGGTDTQYF. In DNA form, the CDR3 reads TGTGCCACCAAAACAGGGGGGACAGATACGCAGTATTTT.

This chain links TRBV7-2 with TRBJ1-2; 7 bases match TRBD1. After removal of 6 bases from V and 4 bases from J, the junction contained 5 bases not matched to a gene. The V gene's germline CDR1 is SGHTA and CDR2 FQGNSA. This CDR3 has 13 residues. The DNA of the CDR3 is TGTGCCAGCAGACAGGGGACCAGCTATGGCTACACCTTC. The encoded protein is CASRQGTSYGYTF.

As DNA, the CDR3 is TGTGCCAGCAGTTTGACAGGGGATCAGCCCCAGCATTTT. Translated: CASSLTGDQPQHF. V and J are TRBV6-6 and TRBJ1-5; 8 bases map to TRBD1. V was clipped by 4 bases and J by 5 bases; unmatched bases: 1. CDR1 MNHNY and CDR2 SVGAGI come from the germline V gene (reference sequence). The CDR3 length is 13 residues.

In nucleotides, the CDR3 is TGTGCCAGCAGCGACAGGGTCGTCGGAAACACCATATATTTT. It encodes CASSDRVVGNTIYF. V gene TRBV3-1 (or the pseudogene TRBV3-2) combines with J gene TRBJ1-3; 7 bases match TRBD1. The J segment lost 4 bases and the V segment lost 5 bases, leaving 5 bases of the junction unmatched. CDR3 length equals 14 residues. In germline, CDR1 is LGHDT, CDR2 YNNKEL (reference sequence).

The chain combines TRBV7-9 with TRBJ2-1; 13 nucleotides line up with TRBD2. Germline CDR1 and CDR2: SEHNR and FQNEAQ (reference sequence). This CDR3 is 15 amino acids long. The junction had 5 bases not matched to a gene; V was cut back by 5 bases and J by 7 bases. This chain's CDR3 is CASSKTSGGLNEQFF. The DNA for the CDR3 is TGTGCCAGCAGCAAGACTAGCGGGGGGTTAAATGAGCAGTTCTTC. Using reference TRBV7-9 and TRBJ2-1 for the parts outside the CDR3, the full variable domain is DTGVSQNPRHKITKRGQNVTFRCDPISEHNRLYWYRQTLGQGPEFLTYFQNEAQLEKSRLLSDRFSAERPKGSFSTLEIQRTEQGDSAMYLCASSKTSGGLNEQFFGPGTRLTVL.

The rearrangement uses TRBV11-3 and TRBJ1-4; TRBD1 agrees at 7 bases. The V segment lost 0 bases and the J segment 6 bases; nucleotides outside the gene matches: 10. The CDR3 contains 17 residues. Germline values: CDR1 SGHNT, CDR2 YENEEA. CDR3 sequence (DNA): TGTGCCAGCAGCTTAGATTCTTTGGGGACAGCCCATGAAAAACTGTTTTTT. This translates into CASSLDSLGTAHEKLFF. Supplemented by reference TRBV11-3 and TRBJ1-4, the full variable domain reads EAGVVQSPRYKIIEKKQPVAFWCNPISGHNTLYWYLQNLGQGPELLIRYENEEAVDDSQLPKDRFSAERLKGVDSTLKIQPAELGDSAVYLCASSLDSLGTAHEKLFFGSGTQLSVL.

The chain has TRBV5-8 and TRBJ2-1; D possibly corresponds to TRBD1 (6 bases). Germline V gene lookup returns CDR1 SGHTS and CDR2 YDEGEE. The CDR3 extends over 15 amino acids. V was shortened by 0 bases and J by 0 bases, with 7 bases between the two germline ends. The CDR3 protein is CASSLVGGSYNEQFF. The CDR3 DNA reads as TGTGCCAGCAGCTTGGTAGGGGGCTCCTACAATGAGCAGTTCTTC.

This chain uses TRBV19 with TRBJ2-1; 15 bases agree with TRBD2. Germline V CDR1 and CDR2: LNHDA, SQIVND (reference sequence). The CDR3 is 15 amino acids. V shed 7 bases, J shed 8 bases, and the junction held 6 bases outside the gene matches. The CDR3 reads CASMRTSGGAYEQFF. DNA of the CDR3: TGTGCCAGTATGAGGACTAGCGGGGGGGCCTATGAGCAGTTCTTC.

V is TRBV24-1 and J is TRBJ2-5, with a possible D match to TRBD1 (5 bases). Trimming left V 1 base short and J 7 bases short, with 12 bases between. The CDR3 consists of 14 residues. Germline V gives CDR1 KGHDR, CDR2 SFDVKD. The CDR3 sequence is CATSDFGQGGTQYF. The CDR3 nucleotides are TGTGCCACCAGTGATTTCGGTCAGGGTGGGACCCAGTACTTC.

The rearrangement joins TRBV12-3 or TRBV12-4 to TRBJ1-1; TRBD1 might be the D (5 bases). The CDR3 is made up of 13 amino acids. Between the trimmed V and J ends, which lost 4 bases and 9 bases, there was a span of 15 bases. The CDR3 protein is CASSWTTEGKAFF. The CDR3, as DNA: TGTGCCAGCAGTTGGACAACGGAAGGGAAAGCTTTCTTT.

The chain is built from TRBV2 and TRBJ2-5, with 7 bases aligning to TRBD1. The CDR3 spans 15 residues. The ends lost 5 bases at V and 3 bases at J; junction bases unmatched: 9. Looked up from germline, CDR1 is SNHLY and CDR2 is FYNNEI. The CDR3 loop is CASSPTWGTEETQYF. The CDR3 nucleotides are TGTGCCAGCAGTCCTACGTGGGGGACAGAAGAGACCCAGTACTTC.

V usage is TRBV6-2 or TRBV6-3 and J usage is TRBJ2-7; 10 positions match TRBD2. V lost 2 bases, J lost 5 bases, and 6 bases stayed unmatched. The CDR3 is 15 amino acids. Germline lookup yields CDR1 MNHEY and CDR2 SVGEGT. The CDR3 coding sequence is TGTGCCAGCAGTTACCCCGGGACTAGCGCCCACGAGCAGTACTTC. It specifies CASSYPGTSAHEQYF.

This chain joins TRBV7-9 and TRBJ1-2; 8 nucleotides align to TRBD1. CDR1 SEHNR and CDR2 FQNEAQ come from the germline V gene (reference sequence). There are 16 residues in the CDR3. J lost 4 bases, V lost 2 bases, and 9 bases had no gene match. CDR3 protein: CASSLRGQDGVYGYTF. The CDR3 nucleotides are TGTGCCAGCAGCTTAAGGGGACAGGATGGCGTCTATGGCTACACCTTC.

The CDR3 protein is CASSEDGGTDTQYF. The CDR3 DNA is TGTGCCAGCAGCGAAGACGGCGGGACAGATACGCAGTATTTT. The rearrangement links TRBV7-9 to TRBJ2-3, with a tentative D call TRBD2 (5 bases). V lost 5 bases and J 3 bases, leaving 12 bases between the germline ends. The germline CDR1 and CDR2 sequences are SEHNR and FQNEAQ (reference sequence). This CDR3 has 14 amino acids.

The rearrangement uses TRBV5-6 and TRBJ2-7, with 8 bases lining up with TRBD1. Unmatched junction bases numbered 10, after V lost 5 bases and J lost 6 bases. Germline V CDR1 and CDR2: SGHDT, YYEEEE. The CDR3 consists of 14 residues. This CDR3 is CASSTTGGRLEQYF. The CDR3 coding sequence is TGTGCCAGCAGTACTACAGGGGGACGTCTCGAGCAGTACTTC.

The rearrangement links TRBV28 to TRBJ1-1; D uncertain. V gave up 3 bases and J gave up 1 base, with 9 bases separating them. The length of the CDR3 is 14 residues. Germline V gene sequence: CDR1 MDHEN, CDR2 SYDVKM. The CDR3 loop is CASSFPGWNTEAFF. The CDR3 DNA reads TGTGCCAGCAGTTTTCCAGGATGGAACACTGAAGCTTTCTTT.

The CDR3, as DNA: TGTGCCAGCACTAACAAAGGAGGTAGCAATCAGCCCCAGCATTTT. This gives the protein CASTNKGGSNQPQHF. The chain has TRBV7-9 and TRBJ1-5, with D unresolved. This CDR3 has 15 residues. Trimming pared 7 bases from V and 0 bases from J, leaving 13 bases between. Germline CDR1 is SEHNR and CDR2 is FQNEAQ (reference sequence).

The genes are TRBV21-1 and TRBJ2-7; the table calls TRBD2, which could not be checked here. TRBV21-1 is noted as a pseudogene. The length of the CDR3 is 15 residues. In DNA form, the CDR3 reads TGTGCCAGCAGCAAAGCATCGGGAATGTCCTACGAGCAGTACTTC. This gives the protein CASSKASGMSYEQYF.

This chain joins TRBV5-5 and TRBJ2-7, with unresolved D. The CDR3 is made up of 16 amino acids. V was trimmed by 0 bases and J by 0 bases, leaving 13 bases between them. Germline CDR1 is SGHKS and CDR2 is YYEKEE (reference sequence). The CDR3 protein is CASSLAAAVFSYEQYF. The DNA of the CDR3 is TGTGCCAGCAGCTTGGCCGCGGCGGTTTTCTCCTACGAGCAGTACTTC. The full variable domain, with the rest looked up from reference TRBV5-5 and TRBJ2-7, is DAGVTQSPTHLIKTRGQQVTLRCSPISGHKSVSWYQQVLGQGPQFIFQYYEKEERGRGNFPDRFSARQFPNYSSELNVNALLLGDSALYLCASSLAAAVFSYEQYFGPGTRLTVT.

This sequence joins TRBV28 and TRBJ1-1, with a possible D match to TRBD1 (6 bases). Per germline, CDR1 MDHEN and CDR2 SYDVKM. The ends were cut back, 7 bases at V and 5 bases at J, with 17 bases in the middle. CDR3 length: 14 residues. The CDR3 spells CASNPGGARTEAFF. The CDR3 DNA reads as TGTGCCAGCAACCCCGGGGGGGCGAGGACTGAAGCTTTCTTT. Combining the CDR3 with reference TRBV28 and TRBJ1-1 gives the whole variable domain DVKVTQSSRYLVKRTGEKVFLECVQDMDHENMFWYRQDPGLGLRLIYFSYDVKMKEKGDIPEGYSVSREKKERFSLILESASTNQTSMYLCASNPGGARTEAFFGQGTRLTVV.

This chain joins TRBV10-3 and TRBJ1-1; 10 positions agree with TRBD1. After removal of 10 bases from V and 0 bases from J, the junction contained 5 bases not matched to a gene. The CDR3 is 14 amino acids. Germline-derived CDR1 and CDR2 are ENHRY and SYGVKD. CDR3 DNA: TGTGCCACAGCGGGACAGGGGATGAACACTGAAGCTTTCTTT. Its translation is CATAGQGMNTEAFF.

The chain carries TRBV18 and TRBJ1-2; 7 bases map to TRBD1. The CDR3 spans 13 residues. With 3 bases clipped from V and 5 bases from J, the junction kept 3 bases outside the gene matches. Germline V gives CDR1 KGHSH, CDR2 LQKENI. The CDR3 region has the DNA TGTGCCAGCTCACCGTCGGGACAGTATGGCTACACCTTC. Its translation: CASSPSGQYGYTF. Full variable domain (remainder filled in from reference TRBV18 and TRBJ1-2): NAGVMQNPRHLVRRRGQEARLRCSPMKGHSHVYWYRQLPEEGLKFMVYLQKENIIDESGMPKERFSAEFPKEGPSILRIQQVVRGDSAAYFCASSPSGQYGYTFGSGTRLTVV.

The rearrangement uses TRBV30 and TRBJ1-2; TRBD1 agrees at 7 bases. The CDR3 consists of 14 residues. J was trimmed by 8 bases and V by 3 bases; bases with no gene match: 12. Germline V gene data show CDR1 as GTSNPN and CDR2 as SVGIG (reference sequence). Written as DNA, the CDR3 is TGTGCCTGGAGAAGGGCAGGGGGTTTACGGGGCTACACCTTC. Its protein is CAWRRAGGLRGYTF.

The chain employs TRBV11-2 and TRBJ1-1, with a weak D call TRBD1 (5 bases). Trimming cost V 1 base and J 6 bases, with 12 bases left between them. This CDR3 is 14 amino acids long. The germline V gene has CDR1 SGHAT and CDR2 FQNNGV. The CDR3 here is CASSLGGAVAEAFF. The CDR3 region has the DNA TGTGCCAGCAGCTTAGGGGGCGCCGTCGCTGAAGCTTTCTTT.

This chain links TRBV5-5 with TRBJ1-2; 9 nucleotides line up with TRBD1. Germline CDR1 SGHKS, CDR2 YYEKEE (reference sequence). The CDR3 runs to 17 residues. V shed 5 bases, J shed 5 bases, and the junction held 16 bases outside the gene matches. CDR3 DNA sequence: TGTGCCAGCAGACGCCCCCCCCCGGGACAGGGTGATTATGGCTACACCTTC. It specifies CASRRPPPGQGDYGYTF. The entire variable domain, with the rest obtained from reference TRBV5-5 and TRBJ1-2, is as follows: DAGVTQSPTHLIKTRGQQVTLRCSPISGHKSVSWYQQVLGQGPQFIFQYYEKEERGRGNFPDRFSARQFPNYSSELNVNALLLGDSALYLCASRRPPPGQGDYGYTFGSGTRLTVV.